This TCR beta chain was observed in a study of shared clonotypes between healthy human individuals. Study-level results: How much donors shared clonotypes was expected to be affected by sequencing depth.

Assay execution took place at the deep level. Genomic DNA (from each subset) was split evenly across several immunoSEQ plates. In the sorted-subset replicate PCRs, 150 to 200 ng DNA, tens of thousands of T cell genomes, was used. Assay used: immunoSEQ multiplex PCR; TCRdb lists only in-frame clones, some missing. The sample yields some 800,000 clones, over 90% seen once. As to this clone: Antigen: not known.

Trimming removed 1 base from V and 4 bases from J, with 11 bases in between. From germline, CDR1 is SGHDN and CDR2 FVKESK. The CDR3 runs to 14 residues. CD45RO-negative, CCR7-positively selected cells formed the naive CD8 fraction, excluding terminally differentiated effector memory CD45RA+ cells. This TCR was recovered from a man aged 25 to 40 in good health. Sample: naive CD8+ T cells sorted from blood. The genes are TRBV14 and TRBJ2-7; D ambiguous. The CDR3 DNA reads TGTGCCAGCAGCCAAGTCATAGGCCGATACGAGCAGTACTTC. This codes for CASSQVIGRYEQYF.